This is a list of T cell receptor beta chains from one sample in a study of post-analysis software for immune sequencing data. A single record per CDR3 protein comes from TCRdb applying MiXCR to the PCR reads. The sample holds 800,000 to 950,000 distinct CDR3 sequences; 53% are singletons and the top ten take around 4.5%. The sequenced material came from blood. All receptors derive from a girl aged 10 to 17 with multiple sclerosis. CDR3s include the opening cysteine and the closing phenylalanine or tryptophan. D genes are given only for firm matches. The listing skips clone size in some rows; elsewhere it reads once, few, many or a size class.

abundance,len,j_gene,v_gene,d_gene,CDR3nt,CDR3aa
once,15,TRBJ2-1,TRBV12-3/TRBV12-4,TRBD1,TGTGCCAGCAGTTTGGGACAGGGTGGGTTCTTGGGGCAGTTCTTC,CASSLGQGGFLGQFF
-,15,TRBJ2-6,TRBV28,-,TGTGCCAGCAGTCTCAGGATAGTTGGGGCCAACGTCCTGACTTTC,CASSLRIVGANVLTF
-,15,TRBJ2-7,TRBV20-1,-,TGCAGTGCTAGACCAAGAGGAGGGAGTGTTTACGAGCAGTACTTC,CSARPRGGSVYEQYF
-,12,TRBJ1-2,TRBV5-1,-,TGCGCCAGCAGCTTGTACAGGGATGGCTACACCTTC,CASSLYRDGYTF
few,13,TRBJ2-7,TRBV6-1,-,TGTGCCAGCAGACCGGACAGATCCTACGAGCAGTACTTC,CASRPDRSYEQYF
-,14,TRBJ2-3,TRBV10-3,-,TGTGCCATCAGTGATTTCTCAAGCACAGATACGCAGTATTTT,CAISDFSSTDTQYF
-,15,TRBJ2-5,TRBV6-1,-,TGTGCCAGCAGTGAAGCCCAACCTGGGGGAAAGACCCAGTACTTC,CASSEAQPGGKTQYF
-,14,TRBJ2-7,TRBV6-5,-,TGTGCCAGCAGTGCCCGGGGACTTACGCTCGAGCAGTACTTC,CASSARGLTLEQYF
few,20,TRBJ2-7,TRBV14,TRBD2,TGTGCCAGCAGCCACGTACAGTTGAGGACTAGCGGGAGAGCCTACAATGAGCAGTACTTC,CASSHVQLRTSGRAYNEQYF
-,14,TRBJ2-7,TRBV14,-,TGCGCCAGCAGCCAAGAAACAGGCGCCTACGAGCAGTACTTC,CASSQETGAYEQYF
-,14,TRBJ1-1,TRBV20-1,-,TGCAGTGCGCGTACTCACAGACTGAACACTGAAGCTTTCTTT,CSARTHRLNTEAFF
-,16,TRBJ2-5,TRBV5-1,-,TGCGCCAGCAGCTTGGCCCCAGGAGCGGGCCCTAAGGAGCAGTACTTC,CASSLAPGAGPKEQYF
-,14,TRBJ1-2,TRBV2,TRBD1,TGTGCCAGCAGTGAAGGAGGGGGCTATTATGGCTACACCTTC,CASSEGGGYYGYTF
-,11,TRBJ2-5,TRBV6-5,-,TGTGCCAGCACTAACAACGAAAAGCAGTACTTC,CASTNNEKQYF
few,14,TRBJ2-1,TRBV7-9,-,TGTGCCAGCAGCTCCGGGACTTCCTACAATGAGCAGTTCTTC,CASSSGTSYNEQFF
-,14,TRBJ2-3,TRBV20-1,-,TGCAGTGCTAGAGACCAGGACAGCACAGATACGCAGTATTTT,CSARDQDSTDTQYF
-,13,TRBJ2-2,TRBV4-1,-,TGCGCCAGCAGCCAGCACCGAACCGGGGAGCTGTTTTTT,CASSQHRTGELFF
-,11,TRBJ1-1,TRBV29-1,-,TGCAGCGTTGCGGGCGGAGTTGAAGCTTTCTTT,CSVAGGVEAFF
-,13,TRBJ1-2,TRBV6-1,-,TGTGCCAGCAGTGAAGCCAGGGTCCATGGCTACACCTTC,CASSEARVHGYTF
few,15,TRBJ2-7,TRBV6-6,TRBD2,TGTGCCAGCAGCCCGCGGGAGGTGGCATCCTACGAGCAGTACTTC,CASSPREVASYEQYF
-,15,TRBJ2-7,TRBV6-1,-,TGTGCCAGCAGTGGCGTCGGACAGTCTACCTACGAGCAGTACTTC,CASSGVGQSTYEQYF
-,14,TRBJ1-5,TRBV12-3/TRBV12-4,-,TGTGCCAGCACCGCGACAGGATCCAATCAGCCCCAGCATTTT,CASTATGSNQPQHF
-,14,TRBJ2-3,TRBV9,TRBD2,TGTGCCAGCAGCGAGACTAGCGGCACAGATACGCAGTATTTT,CASSETSGTDTQYF
-,14,TRBJ2-7,TRBV20-1,-,TGCAGTGCTAGAGAATTTGGGGGCCCCTACGAGCAGTACTTC,CSAREFGGPYEQYF
few,14,TRBJ2-6,TRBV11-2,TRBD1,TGTGCCAGCAGCACAGGGGTCGGGGCCAACGTCCTGACTTTC,CASSTGVGANVLTF
-,16,TRBJ2-7,TRBV5-6,TRBD2,TGTGCCAGCAGCTTGGGACTAGCGGGGGACGGGTACGAGCAGTACTTC,CASSLGLAGDGYEQYF
-,10,TRBJ2-1,TRBV29-1,-,TGCAGCGTTGCGACGGCTGAGCAGTTCTTC,CSVATAEQFF
-,17,TRBJ1-2,TRBV6-6,-,TGTGCCAGCAGTCCAGGGGCTGTCCCCTCCCCTAACTATGGCTACACCTTC,CASSPGAVPSPNYGYTF
few,13,TRBJ1-2,TRBV20-1,TRBD1,TGCAGTGCTAGGACACAGGGGTACTATGGCTACACCTTC,CSARTQGYYGYTF
-,14,TRBJ2-5,TRBV5-1,TRBD1,TGCGCCAGCAGCCGAGACAGGGTAGTGAAGACCCAGTACTTC,CASSRDRVVKTQYF
once,18,TRBJ2-1,TRBV5-1,-,TGCGCCAGCAGCTTGCTGGCCAGGGGAGCGGACTCCTACAATGAGCAGTTCTTC,CASSLLARGADSYNEQFF
-,16,TRBJ2-5,TRBV29-1,-,TGCAGCGTGGGGGGGGCTAGCGGCCTAGGGGTAGAGACCCAGTACTTC,CSVGGASGLGVETQYF
once,17,TRBJ2-7,TRBV7-8,TRBD1,TGTGCCAGCAGCTTAGGGGCCTTAGGACAGGGAAGGAGCGAGCAGTACTTC,CASSLGALGQGRSEQYF
-,15,TRBJ2-7,TRBV20-1,TRBD2,TGCAGTGCTAGAGATAGCGGGAGGGGGGGCCACGAGCAGTACTTC,CSARDSGRGGHEQYF
few,13,TRBJ1-1,TRBV20-1,-,TGCAGTGCTAGAACGACAGGGAACACTGAAGCTTTCTTT,CSARTTGNTEAFF
few,13,TRBJ2-7,TRBV5-1,-,TGCGCCAGCAGCTTAACTAGCTGGAACGAGCAGTACTTC,CASSLTSWNEQYF
few,11,TRBJ2-1,TRBV29-1,-,TGCAGCGTTTCCAGCGTTAATGAGCAGTTCTTC,CSVSSVNEQFF
-,14,TRBJ2-7,TRBV5-1,-,TGCGCCAGCAGCTTGGTACGTCGCTCCTACGAGCAGTACTTC,CASSLVRRSYEQYF
-,12,TRBJ2-1,TRBV11-3,-,TGTGCCAGCAGCTTCGGTAACAATGAGCAGTTCTTC,CASSFGNNEQFF